This TCR beta chain was found in a study of T cell responses to AZD1222 COVID-19 vaccine. The assay was immunoSEQ multiplex PCR, and TCRdb's table has in-frame clones only and misses some. Counted here are roughly 180,000 clones, over 90% occurring once; the ten biggest clones make up 1.5% to 2%. About this clone: Its antigen remains unknown.

Recipients boosted at about 4 weeks or about 12 weeks are pooled. Findings and caveats of the study: Targets within unmutated variant regions were reportedly found for nearly half of spike-specific TCRs.

Germline V CDR1 and CDR2: SNHLY, FYNNEI. CDR3 length: 15 residues. With 2 bases clipped from V and 5 bases from J, the junction kept 1 base outside the gene matches. This material consisted of peripheral blood, taken 28 days after the second AZD1222 dose. The sequence derives from an adult who received the AZD1222 COVID-19 vaccine. V gene TRBV2 combines with J gene TRBJ2-1; 12 bases agree with TRBD2. CDR3 nucleotide sequence: TGTGCCAGCAGTGAACTAGCGGGGGGGAACAATGAGCAGTTCTTC. This gives the protein CASSELAGGNNEQFF.